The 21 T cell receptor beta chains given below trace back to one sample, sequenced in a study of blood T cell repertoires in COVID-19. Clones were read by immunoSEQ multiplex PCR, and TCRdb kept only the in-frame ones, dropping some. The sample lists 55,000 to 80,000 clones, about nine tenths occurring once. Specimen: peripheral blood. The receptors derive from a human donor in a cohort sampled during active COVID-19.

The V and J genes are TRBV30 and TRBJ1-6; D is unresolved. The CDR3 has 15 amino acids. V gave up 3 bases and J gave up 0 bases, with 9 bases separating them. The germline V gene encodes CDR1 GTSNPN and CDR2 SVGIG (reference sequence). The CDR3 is CAWRAASSYNSPLHF. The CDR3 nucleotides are TGTGCCTGGAGAGCGGCGAGCTCCTATAATTCACCCCTCCACTTT.

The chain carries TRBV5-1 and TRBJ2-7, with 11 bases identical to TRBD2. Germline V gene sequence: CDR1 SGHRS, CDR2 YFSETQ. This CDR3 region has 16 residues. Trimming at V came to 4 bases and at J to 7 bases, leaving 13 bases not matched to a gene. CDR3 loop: CASSRTQLAGVEEQYF. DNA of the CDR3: TGCGCCAGCAGCAGGACACAACTAGCGGGGGTTGAAGAGCAGTACTTC.

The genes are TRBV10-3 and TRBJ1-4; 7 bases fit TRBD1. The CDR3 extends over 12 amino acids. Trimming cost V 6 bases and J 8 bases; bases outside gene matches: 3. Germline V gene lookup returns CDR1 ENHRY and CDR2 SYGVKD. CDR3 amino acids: CAISGTEEKLFF. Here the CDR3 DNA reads TGTGCCATCAGCGGGACAGAAGAAAAACTGTTTTTT.

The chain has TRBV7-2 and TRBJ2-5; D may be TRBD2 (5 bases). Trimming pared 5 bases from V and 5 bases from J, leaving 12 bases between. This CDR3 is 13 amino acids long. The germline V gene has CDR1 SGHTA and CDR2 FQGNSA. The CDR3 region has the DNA TGTGCCAGCAGCGTTAGGAGAGGGGAGACCCAGTACTTC. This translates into CASSVRRGETQYF. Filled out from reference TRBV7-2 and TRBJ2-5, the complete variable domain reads GAGVSQSPSNKVTEKGKDVELRCDPISGHTALYWYRQSLGQGLEFLIYFQGNSAPDKSGLPSDRFSAERTGGSVSTLTIQRTQQEDSAVYLCASSVRRGETQYFGPGTRLLVL.

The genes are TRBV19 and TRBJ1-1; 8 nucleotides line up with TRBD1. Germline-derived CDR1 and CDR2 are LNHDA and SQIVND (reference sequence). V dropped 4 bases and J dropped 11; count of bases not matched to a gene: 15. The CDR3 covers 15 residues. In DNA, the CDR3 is TGTGCCAGTAGTACTCCAGGGGGCGCGATCGTTGACGCTTTCTTT. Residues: CASSTPGGAIVDAFF.

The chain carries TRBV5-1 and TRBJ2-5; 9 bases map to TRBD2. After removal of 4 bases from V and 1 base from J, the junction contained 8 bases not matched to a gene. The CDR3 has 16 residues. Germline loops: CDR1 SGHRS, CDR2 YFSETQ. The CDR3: CASSRRIAGAQETQYF. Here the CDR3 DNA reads TGCGCCAGCAGCAGGCGGATAGCGGGGGCCCAAGAGACCCAGTACTTC.

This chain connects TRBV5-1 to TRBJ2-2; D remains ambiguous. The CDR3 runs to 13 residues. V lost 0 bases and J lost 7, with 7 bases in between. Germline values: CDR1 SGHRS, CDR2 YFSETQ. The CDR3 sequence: CASSLVSFGELFF. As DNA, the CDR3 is TGCGCCAGCAGCTTGGTGTCCTTCGGGGAGCTGTTTTTT.

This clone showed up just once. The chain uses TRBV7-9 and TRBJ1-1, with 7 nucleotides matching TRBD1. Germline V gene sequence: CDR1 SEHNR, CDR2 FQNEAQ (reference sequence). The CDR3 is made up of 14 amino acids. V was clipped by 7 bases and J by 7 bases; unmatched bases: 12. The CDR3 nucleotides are TGTGCCAGCACTCTACCGGGGACAGTACGTGAAGCTTTCTTT. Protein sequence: CASTLPGTVREAFF.

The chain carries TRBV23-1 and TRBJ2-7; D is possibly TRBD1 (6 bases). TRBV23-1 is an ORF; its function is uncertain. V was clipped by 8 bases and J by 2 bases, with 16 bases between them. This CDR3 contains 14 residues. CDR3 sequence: CASAGHGTPYEQYF. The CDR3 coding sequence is TGCGCCAGCGCCGGACACGGGACACCCTACGAGCAGTACTTC.

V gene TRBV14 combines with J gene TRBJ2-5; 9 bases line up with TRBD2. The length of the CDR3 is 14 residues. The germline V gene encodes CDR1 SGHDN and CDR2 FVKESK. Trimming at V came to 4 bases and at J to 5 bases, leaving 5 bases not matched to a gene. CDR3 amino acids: CASSLRGGGETQYF. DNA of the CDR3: TGTGCCAGCAGCCTGCGGGGGGGCGGGGAGACCCAGTACTTC. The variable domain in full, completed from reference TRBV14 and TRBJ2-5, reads EAGVTQFPSHSVIEKGQTVTLRCDPISGHDNLYWYRRVMGKEIKFLLHFVKESKQDESGMPNNRFLAERTGGTYSTLKVQPAELEDSGVYFCASSLRGGGETQYFGPGTRLLVL.

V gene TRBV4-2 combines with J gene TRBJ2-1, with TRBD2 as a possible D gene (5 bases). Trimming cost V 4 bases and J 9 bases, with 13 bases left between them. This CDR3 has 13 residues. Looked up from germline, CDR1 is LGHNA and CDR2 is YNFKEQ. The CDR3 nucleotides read TGTGCCAGCAGCCTAAAGCGGCCCCGTGAGCAGTTCTTC. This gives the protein CASSLKRPREQFF.

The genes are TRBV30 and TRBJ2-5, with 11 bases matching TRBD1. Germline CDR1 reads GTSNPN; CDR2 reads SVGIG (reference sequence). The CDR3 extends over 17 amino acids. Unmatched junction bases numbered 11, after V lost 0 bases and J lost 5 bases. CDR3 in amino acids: CAWSVLRRDRGMETQYF. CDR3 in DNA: TGTGCCTGGAGTGTATTGCGCCGGGACAGGGGGATGGAGACCCAGTACTTC.

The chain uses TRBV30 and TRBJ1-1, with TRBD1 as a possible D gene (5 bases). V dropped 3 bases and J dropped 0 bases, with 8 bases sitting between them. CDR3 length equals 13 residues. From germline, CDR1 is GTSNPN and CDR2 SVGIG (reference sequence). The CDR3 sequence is CAWSGHLNTEAFF. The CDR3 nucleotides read TGTGCCTGGAGCGGACACTTGAACACTGAAGCTTTCTTT.

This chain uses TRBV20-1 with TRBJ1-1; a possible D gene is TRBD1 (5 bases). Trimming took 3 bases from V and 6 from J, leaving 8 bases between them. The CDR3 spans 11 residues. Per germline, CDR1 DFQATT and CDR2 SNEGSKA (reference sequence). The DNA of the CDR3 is TGCAGTGCTAGTGCGGGGGCTGAAGCTTTCTTT. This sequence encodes CSASAGAEAFF.

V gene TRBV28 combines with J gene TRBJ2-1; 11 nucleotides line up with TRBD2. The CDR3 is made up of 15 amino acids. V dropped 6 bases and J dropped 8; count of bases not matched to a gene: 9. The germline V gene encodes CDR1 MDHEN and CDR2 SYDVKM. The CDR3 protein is CASRGVAGGPDEQFF. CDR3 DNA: TGTGCCAGCAGGGGTGTAGCGGGGGGGCCCGATGAGCAGTTCTTC.

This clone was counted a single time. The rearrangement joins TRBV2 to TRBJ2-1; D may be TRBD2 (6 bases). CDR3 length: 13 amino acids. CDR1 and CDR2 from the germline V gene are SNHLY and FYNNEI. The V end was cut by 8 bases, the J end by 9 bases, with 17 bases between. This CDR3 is CASGWDSLTEQFF. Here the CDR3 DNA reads TGTGCCAGCGGATGGGACTCCCTAACTGAGCAGTTCTTC.

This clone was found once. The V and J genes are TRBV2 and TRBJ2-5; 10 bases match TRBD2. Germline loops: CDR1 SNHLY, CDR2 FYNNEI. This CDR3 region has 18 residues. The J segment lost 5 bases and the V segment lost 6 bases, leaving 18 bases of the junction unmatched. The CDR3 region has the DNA TGTGCCAGCAGGGAGGGGATAGTAGCGGGGGGCATTTCGGAGACCCAGTACTTC. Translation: CASREGIVAGGISETQYF.

As DNA, the CDR3 is TGTGCCAGCAGCTTAGGGCCGAGCGGCTTCTCTGGAAACACCATATATTTT. Amino acid sequence: CASSLGPSGFSGNTIYF. The chain joins TRBV7-2 to TRBJ1-3; D is undetermined. Trimming cost V 1 base and J 0 bases, with 13 bases left between them. Germline assignment: CDR1 SGHTA and CDR2 FQGNSA. The CDR3 sequence is 17 residues long.

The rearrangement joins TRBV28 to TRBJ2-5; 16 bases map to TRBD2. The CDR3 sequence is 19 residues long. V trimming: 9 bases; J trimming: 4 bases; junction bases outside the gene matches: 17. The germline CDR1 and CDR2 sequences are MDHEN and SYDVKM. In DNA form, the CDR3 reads TGTGCCAGTCCCAAACACCCGGGACTAGCGGGAGGGCCGGGAGAGACCCAGTACTTC. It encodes CASPKHPGLAGGPGETQYF. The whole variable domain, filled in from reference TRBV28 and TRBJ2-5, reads DVKVTQSSRYLVKRTGEKVFLECVQDMDHENMFWYRQDPGLGLRLIYFSYDVKMKEKGDIPEGYSVSREKKERFSLILESASTNQTSMYLCASPKHPGLAGGPGETQYFGPGTRLLVL.

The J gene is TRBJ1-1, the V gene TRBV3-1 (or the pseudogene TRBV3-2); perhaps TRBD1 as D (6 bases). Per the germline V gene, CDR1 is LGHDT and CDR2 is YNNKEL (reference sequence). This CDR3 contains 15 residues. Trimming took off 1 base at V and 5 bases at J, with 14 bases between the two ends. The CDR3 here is CASSQGGQIGTEAFF. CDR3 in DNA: TGTGCCAGCAGCCAAGGGGGGCAGATCGGAACTGAAGCTTTCTTT.

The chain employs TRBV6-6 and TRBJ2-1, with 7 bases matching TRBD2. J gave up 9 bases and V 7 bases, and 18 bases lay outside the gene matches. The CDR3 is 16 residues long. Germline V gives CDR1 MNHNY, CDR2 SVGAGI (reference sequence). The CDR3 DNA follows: TGTGCCAGCACCAGACCCCTAGCGGCTACGGGGGGTGAGCAGTTCTTC. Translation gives CASTRPLAATGGEQFF.